The next 20 T cell receptor beta chains were all read from a single sample in a study of identical twins. TCRdb reprocessed the 5' RACE reads with MiXCR, giving one entry per CDR3 protein. The data show 300,000 to 400,000 distinct CDR3 sequences, approximately 13% seen once. This sample was shared with a second study, whose subject was yellow fever vaccine responses in identical twins.

Sequenced material: CD8+ T cells sorted from blood. The source is a woman aged 18-29 years in good health.

This clonotype has a handful of counts. The chain joins TRBV7-2 to TRBJ2-7; D is ambiguous. The CDR3 loop spans 15 amino acids. Germline values: CDR1 SGHTA, CDR2 FQGNSA. V lost 0 bases and J lost 3, with 12 bases in between. The DNA of the CDR3 is TGTGCCAGCAGCTTAGCCCCGACCGGCCGCTACGAGCAGTACGTC. Translating it yields CASSLAPTGRYEQYV.

This chain links TRBV12-3 or TRBV12-4 with TRBJ2-3, with TRBD2 matching over 8 bases. This CDR3 is built from 16 residues. V dropped 1 base and J dropped 1; count of bases not matched to a gene: 4. The CDR3 is CASSLDGGAGTDTQYF. In nucleotides, the CDR3 is TGTGCCAGCAGTTTAGACGGGGGGGCGGGCACAGATACGCAGTATTTT.

This clonotype was recorded a few times. The chain couples TRBV5-6 to TRBJ1-6; tentative D call: TRBD1 (5 bases). Trimming took 5 bases from V and 10 from J, leaving 16 bases between them. Looked up from germline, CDR1 is SGHDT and CDR2 is YYEEEE. This CDR3 contains 14 residues. For the CDR3, the DNA is TGTGCCAGCAGTCAAGGGGCTACGCGATCACCCCTCCACTTT. Its translation: CASSQGATRSPLHF.

In regard to this clonotype: A much more abundant neighbour one base away suggests this may be a read error. V is TRBV12-3 or TRBV12-4 and J is TRBJ1-4; a possible D gene is TRBD1 (5 bases). This CDR3 spans 14 amino acids. V lost 5 bases, J lost 5 bases, and 12 bases lay in between. The CDR3 coding sequence is TGTGCCAGCAGTGTTACAAGGGGCAATGAAAAACTGTTTTTT. Amino acid sequence: CASSVTRGNEKLFF.

This clonotype has only a few counts. The chain carries TRBV10-3 and TRBJ2-3; D remains unclear. The CDR3 has 18 residues. The germline V gene encodes CDR1 ENHRY and CDR2 SYGVKD. V was shortened by 4 bases and J by 5 bases, with 25 bases between the two germline ends. CDR3 bases: TGTGCCATCAGTGGGGTCCCCTATTCCGGCGACCTTCTAGATACGCAGTATTTT. Translation gives CAISGVPYSGDLLDTQYF.

In this sample, this clonotype turned up many times. The chain combines TRBV7-8 with TRBJ1-5; 7 bases match TRBD1. The ends lost 1 base at V and 6 bases at J; junction bases unmatched: 6. Germline assignment: CDR1 SGHVS and CDR2 FQNEAQ. CDR3 length: 15 amino acids. The CDR3 reads CASSLVGQGGQPQHF. The DNA of the CDR3 is TGTGCCAGCAGCTTAGTTGGTCAGGGGGGTCAGCCCCAGCATTTT.

This clonotype was picked up a small number of times. This chain links TRBV9 with TRBJ2-7; a weak D match, TRBD2 (5 bases). CDR1 and CDR2 from the germline V gene are SGDLS and YYNGEE. The CDR3 has 13 residues. Trimming pared 0 bases from V and 6 bases from J, leaving 10 bases between. The CDR3 sequence: CASSVGGSGEQYF. CDR3 nucleotides: TGTGCCAGCAGCGTAGGAGGGAGCGGCGAGCAGTACTTC.

This clonotype was seen a handful of times. V is TRBV6-6 and J is TRBJ2-7; the D is unclear. The CDR3 consists of 12 residues. Trimming removed 4 bases from V and 0 bases from J, with 4 bases in between. Germline CDR1 is MNHNY and CDR2 is SVGAGI (reference sequence). Here the CDR3 reads CASSSNSYEQYV. CDR3 DNA sequence: TGTGCCAGCAGTTCCAACTCCTACGAGCAGTACGTC.

This chain uses TRBV20-1 with TRBJ2-1; 8 positions agree with TRBD2. Germline V gene sequence: CDR1 DFQATT, CDR2 SNEGSKA (reference sequence). V gave up 1 base and J gave up 8 bases; unmatched junction bases: 13. The CDR3 runs to 16 residues. The DNA for the CDR3 is TGCAGTGCTAGAGCCGCCGGGACTAGGTTTGACTATGAGCAGTTCTTC. The encoded protein is CSARAAGTRFDYEQFF.

The chain links TRBV28 to TRBJ2-1; 7 bases agree with TRBD2. The CDR3 loop spans 17 amino acids. Germline CDR1 is MDHEN and CDR2 is SYDVKM. V lost 2 bases and J lost 7; bases outside the gene matches: 14. CDR3: CASSLPLRRERDNEQFF. As DNA, the CDR3 is TGTGCCAGCAGTTTACCCCTCAGGCGGGAGCGAGATAATGAGCAGTTCTTC.

The J gene is TRBJ2-7, the V gene TRBV6-1; the D gene is possibly TRBD1 (5 bases). CDR3 length: 14 amino acids. Trimming took off 5 bases at V and 6 bases at J, with 17 bases between the two ends. Germline-derived CDR1 and CDR2 are MNHNS and SASEGT. The CDR3 reads CASSPFPGSVEQYF. CDR3 nucleotides: TGTGCCAGCAGTCCCTTTCCAGGGTCGGTCGAGCAGTACTTC.

The rearrangement joins TRBV20-1 to TRBJ2-1; no definite D call. Trimming stripped 3 bases from V and 0 bases from J, with 9 bases between. Germline V CDR1 and CDR2: DFQATT, SNEGSKA (reference sequence). This CDR3 has 14 residues. The CDR3 here is CSASGQDSYNEQFF. In nucleotides, the CDR3 is TGCAGTGCTAGTGGGCAGGACTCCTACAATGAGCAGTTCTTC.

The genes are TRBV2 and TRBJ2-1; 13 bases map to TRBD2. This CDR3 comprises 16 residues. V trimming: 6 bases; J trimming: 5 bases; junction bases outside the gene matches: 7. Germline V CDR1 and CDR2: SNHLY, FYNNEI. In nucleotides, the CDR3 is TGTGCCAGCAGCCTCCCCGGGACTAGCGGGAACAATGAGCAGTTCTTC. Encoded protein: CASSLPGTSGNNEQFF.

Only a few counts were recorded for this clonotype. The CDR3 sequence: CASSPIDGQNYGYTF. The CDR3 DNA reads TGCGCCAGCAGCCCAATCGATGGACAGAACTATGGCTACACCTTC. This rearrangement joins TRBV5-1 to TRBJ1-2, with a weak D call TRBD1 (6 bases). The CDR3 sequence is 15 residues long. The germline CDR1 and CDR2 sequences are SGHRS and YFSETQ. Trimming stripped 4 bases from V and 2 bases from J, with 15 bases between.

This clonotype was seen ten or more times. The chain is built from TRBV28 and TRBJ1-5; 7 nucleotides align to TRBD1. The CDR3 sequence is 14 residues long. The V segment lost 8 bases and the J segment 4 bases; nucleotides outside the gene matches: 8. CDR1 MDHEN and CDR2 SYDVKM come from the germline V gene. Here the CDR3 reads CASDPDRVNQPQHF. The CDR3 nucleotides read TGTGCCAGCGACCCTGACAGGGTGAATCAGCCCCAGCATTTT.

This clonotype was found a few times. The rearrangement links TRBV20-1 to TRBJ2-7; D possibly corresponds to TRBD2 (6 bases). Germline-derived CDR1 and CDR2 are DFQATT and SNEGSKA (reference sequence). The V gene lost 4 bases and the J gene lost 4 bases, with 11 bases spanning the gap. The CDR3 is 12 amino acids. CDR3 nucleotides: TGCAGTGCTACCGTTGGGGGGTACGAGCAGTACGTC. This codes for CSATVGGYEQYV.

The chain is built from TRBV7-6 and TRBJ1-2, with TRBD1 identical over 7 bases. The junction had 7 bases not matched to a gene; V was cut back by 0 bases and J by 6 bases. CDR1 and CDR2 from the germline V gene are SGHVS and FNYEAQ. This CDR3 has 15 amino acids. This chain's CDR3 is CASSLASEGADGYTF. CDR3 DNA: TGTGCCAGCAGCTTAGCGTCCGAGGGGGCGGATGGCTACACCTTC.

The chain combines TRBV7-6 with TRBJ2-3, with D tentatively TRBD2 (7 bases). The CDR3 runs 16 residues. Trimming stripped 0 bases from V and 1 base from J, with 11 bases between. Germline V gives CDR1 SGHVS, CDR2 FNYEAQ. CDR3 nucleotides: TGTGCCAGCAGCTTAGCGGGGGGGCCCCGCACAGATACGCAGTATTTT. Translation gives CASSLAGGPRTDTQYF.

This clonotype was counted at least ten times. This CDR3 reads CASSTDRGWNSYEQYF. The CDR3, as DNA: TGTGCCAGCAGTACAGACAGGGGATGGAACTCCTACGAGCAGTACTTC. This chain joins TRBV28 and TRBJ2-7; 8 nucleotides align to TRBD1. The germline V gene encodes CDR1 MDHEN and CDR2 SYDVKM. This CDR3 is built from 16 residues. V lost 5 bases, J lost 0 bases, and 9 bases stayed unmatched.

The sample holds many counts of this clonotype. The CDR3 DNA reads as TGCAGCGTTGAAGATCCCTACGAGCAGTACTTC. Translating gives CSVEDPYEQYF. The chain has TRBV29-1 and TRBJ2-7; D not certain. Germline loops: CDR1 SQVTM, CDR2 ANQGSEA. The CDR3 runs to 11 residues. The V gene lost 0 bases and the J gene lost 2 bases, with 2 bases spanning the gap.